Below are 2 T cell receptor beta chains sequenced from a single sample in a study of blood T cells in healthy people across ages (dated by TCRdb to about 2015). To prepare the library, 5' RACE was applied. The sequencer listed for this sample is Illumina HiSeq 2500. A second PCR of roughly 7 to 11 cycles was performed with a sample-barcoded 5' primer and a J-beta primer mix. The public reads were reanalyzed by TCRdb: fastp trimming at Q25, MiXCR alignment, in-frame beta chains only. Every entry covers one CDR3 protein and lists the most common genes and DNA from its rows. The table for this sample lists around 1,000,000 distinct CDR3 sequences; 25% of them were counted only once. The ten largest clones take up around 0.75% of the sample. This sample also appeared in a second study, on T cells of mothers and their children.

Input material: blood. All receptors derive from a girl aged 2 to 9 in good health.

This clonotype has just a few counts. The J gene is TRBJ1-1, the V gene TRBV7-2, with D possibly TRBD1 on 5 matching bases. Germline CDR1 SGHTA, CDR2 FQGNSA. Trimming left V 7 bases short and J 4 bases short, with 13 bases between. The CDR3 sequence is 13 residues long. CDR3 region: CASKGFPITEAFF. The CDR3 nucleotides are TGTGCCAGCAAGGGGTTTCCCATCACTGAAGCTTTCTTT.

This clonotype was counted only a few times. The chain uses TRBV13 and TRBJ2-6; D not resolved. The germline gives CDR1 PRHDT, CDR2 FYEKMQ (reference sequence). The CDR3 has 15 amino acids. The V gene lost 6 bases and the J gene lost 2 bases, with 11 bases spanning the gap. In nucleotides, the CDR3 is TGTGCCAGCAGTTCCCGGGTGCCTGGGGCCAACGTCCTGACTTTC. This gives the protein CASSSRVPGANVLTF. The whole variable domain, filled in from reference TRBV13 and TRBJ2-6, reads AAGVIQSPRHLIKEKRETATLKCYPIPRHDTVYWYQQGPGQDPQFLISFYEKMQSDKGSIPDRFSAQQFSDYHSELNMSSLELGDSALYFCASSSRVPGANVLTFGAGSRLTVL.